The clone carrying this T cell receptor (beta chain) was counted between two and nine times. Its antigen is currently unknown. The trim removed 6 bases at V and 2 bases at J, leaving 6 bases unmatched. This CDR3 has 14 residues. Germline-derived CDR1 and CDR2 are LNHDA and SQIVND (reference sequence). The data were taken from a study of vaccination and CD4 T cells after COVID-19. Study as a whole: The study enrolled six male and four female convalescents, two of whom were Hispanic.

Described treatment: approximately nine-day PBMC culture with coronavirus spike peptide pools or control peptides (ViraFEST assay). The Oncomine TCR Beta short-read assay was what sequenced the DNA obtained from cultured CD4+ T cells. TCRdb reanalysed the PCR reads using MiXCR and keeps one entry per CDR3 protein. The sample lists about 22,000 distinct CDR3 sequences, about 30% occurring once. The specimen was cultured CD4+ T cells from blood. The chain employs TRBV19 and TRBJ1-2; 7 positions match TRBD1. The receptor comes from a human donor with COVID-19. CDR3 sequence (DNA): TGTGCCAGTAGAAAGGGACAGCCAAACTATGGCTACACCTTC. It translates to CASRKGQPNYGYTF.